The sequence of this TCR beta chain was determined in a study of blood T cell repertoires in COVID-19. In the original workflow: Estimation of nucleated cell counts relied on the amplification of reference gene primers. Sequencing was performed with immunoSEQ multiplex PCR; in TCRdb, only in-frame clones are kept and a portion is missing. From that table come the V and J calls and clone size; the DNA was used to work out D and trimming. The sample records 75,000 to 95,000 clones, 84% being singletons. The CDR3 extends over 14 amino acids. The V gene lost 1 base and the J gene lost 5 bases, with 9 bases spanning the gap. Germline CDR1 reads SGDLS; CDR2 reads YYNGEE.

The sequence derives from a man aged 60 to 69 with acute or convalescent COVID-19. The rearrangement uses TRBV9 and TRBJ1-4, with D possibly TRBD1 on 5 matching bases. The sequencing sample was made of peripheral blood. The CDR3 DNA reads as TGTGCCAGCAGCGTATCGACAGTGAATGAAAAACTGTTTTTT. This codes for CASSVSTVNEKLFF. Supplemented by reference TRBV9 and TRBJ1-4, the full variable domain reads DSGVTQTPKHLITATGQRVTLRCSPRSGDLSVYWYQQSLDQGLQFLIQYYNGEERAKGNILERFSAQQFPDLHSELNLSSLELGDSALYFCASSVSTVNEKLFFGSGTQLSVL.